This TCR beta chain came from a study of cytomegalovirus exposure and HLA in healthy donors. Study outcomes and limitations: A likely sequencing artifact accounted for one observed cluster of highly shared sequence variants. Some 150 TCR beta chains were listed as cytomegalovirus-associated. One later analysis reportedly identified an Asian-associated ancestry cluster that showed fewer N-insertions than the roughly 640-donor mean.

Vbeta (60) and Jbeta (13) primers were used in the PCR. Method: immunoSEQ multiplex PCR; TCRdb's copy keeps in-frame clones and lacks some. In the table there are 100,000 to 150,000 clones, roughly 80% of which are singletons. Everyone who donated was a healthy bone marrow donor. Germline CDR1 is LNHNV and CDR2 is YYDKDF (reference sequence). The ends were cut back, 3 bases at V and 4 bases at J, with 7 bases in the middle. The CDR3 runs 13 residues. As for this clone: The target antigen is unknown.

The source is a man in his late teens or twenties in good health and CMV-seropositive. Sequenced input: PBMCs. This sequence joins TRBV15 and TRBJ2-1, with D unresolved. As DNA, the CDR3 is TGTGCCACCAGCAGGGTAACTTACAATGAGCAGTTCTTC. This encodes CATSRVTYNEQFF.